This T cell receptor (beta chain) was recorded in a study of T-cell reconstitution after alpha-beta-depleted transplantation in children. This CDR3 contains 15 residues. Trimming pared 3 bases from V and 4 bases from J, leaving 13 bases between. Unique molecular identifiers were incorporated during preparation of the TCRbeta library. TCRdb fed the PCR reads into MiXCR, producing one record per CDR3 protein. Seen here are about 580,000 distinct CDR3 sequences, 23% observed once, and the top ten hold 13% to 15%. Sequenced here: PBMCs, mostly from graft donor cells, sampled 360 days after TCRalphabeta/CD19-depleted stem cell transplant. This sequence was found in a boy under three years old who had a stem cell transplant for acute myeloid leukemia, so the T cells may come from the graft donor. The chain uses TRBV12-3 or TRBV12-4 and TRBJ2-1, with D unresolved. The CDR3 DNA reads TGTGCCAGCAGTTTTGTATTTGGAGAATACAATGAGCAGTTCTTC. Amino acids: CASSFVFGEYNEQFF.